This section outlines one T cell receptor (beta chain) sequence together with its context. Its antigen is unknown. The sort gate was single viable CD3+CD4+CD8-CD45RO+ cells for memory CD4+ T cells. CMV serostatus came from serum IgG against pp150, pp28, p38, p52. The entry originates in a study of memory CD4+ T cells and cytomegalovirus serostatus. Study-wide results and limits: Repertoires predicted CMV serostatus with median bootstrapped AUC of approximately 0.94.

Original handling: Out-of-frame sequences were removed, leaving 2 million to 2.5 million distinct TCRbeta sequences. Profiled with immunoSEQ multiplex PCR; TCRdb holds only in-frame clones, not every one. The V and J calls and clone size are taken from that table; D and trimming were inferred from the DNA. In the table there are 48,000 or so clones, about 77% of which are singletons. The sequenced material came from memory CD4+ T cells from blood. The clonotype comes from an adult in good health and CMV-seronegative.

CDR3 protein: CATRGGQPQHF. The CDR3 DNA sequence: TGTGCCACAAGGGGAGGTCAGCCCCAGCATTTT. The V gene is TRBV28, the J gene TRBJ1-5; D might be TRBD1 (5 bases). V lost 10 bases and J lost 6, with 10 bases in between. The CDR3 is 11 amino acids. From germline, CDR1 is MDHEN and CDR2 SYDVKM.